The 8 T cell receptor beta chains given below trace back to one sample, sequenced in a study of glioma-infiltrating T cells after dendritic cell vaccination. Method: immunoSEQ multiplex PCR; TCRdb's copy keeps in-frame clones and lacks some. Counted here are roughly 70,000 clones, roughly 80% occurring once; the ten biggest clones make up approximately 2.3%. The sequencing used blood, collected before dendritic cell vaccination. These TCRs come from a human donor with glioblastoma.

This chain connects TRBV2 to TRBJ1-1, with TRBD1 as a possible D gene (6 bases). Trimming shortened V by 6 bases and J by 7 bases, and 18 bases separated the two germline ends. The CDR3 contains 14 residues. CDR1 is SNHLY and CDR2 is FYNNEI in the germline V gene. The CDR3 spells CASSQDSAVVEAFF. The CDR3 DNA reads TGTGCCAGCAGCCAGGACAGTGCCGTGGTTGAAGCTTTCTTT.

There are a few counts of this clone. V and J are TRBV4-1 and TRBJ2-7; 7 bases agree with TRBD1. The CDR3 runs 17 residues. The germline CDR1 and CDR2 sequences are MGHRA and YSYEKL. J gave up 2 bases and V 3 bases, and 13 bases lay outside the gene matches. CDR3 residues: CASSQTLLRGPTYEQYV. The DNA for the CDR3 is TGCGCCAGCAGCCAGACCCTCCTTAGGGGGCCGACCTACGAGCAGTACGTC.

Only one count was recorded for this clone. CDR3 residues: CASSVGRLGGEQFF. In DNA, the CDR3 is TGTGCCAGCAGCGTAGGGAGGCTGGGCGGTGAGCAGTTCTTC. The genes are TRBV9 and TRBJ2-1; D perhaps matches TRBD2 (5 bases). There are 14 residues in the CDR3. Trimming left V 0 bases short and J 9 bases short, with 13 bases between. Per germline, CDR1 SGDLS and CDR2 YYNGEE.

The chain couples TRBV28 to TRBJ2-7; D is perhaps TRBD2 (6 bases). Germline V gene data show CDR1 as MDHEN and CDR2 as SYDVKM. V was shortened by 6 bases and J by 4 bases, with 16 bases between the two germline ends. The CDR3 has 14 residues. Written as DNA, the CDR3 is TGTGCCAGCAGCCCTGGGGCCCTAGCGTACGAGCAGTACTTC. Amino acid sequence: CASSPGALAYEQYF.

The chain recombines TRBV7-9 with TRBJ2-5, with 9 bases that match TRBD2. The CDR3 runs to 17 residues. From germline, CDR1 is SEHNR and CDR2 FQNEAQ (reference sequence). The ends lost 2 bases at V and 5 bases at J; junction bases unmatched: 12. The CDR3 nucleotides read TGTGCCAGCAGCTTACCTAGGAGCGGGGGGACCGGCGAGACCCAGTACTTC. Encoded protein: CASSLPRSGGTGETQYF.

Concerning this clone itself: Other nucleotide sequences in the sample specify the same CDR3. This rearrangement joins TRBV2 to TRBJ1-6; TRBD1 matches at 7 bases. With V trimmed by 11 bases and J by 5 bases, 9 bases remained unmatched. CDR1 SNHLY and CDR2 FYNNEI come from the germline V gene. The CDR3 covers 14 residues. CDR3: CAGLGQGDNSPLHF. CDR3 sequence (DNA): TGTGCCGGCCTCGGGCAGGGGGATAATTCACCCCTCCACTTT.

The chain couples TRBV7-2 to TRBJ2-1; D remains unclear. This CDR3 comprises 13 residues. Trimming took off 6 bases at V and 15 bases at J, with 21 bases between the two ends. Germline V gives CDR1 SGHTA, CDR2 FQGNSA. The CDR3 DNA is TGTGCCAGCAGTTTCGACACCGCTCCCGGTGCGTTCTTC. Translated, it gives CASSFDTAPGAFF.

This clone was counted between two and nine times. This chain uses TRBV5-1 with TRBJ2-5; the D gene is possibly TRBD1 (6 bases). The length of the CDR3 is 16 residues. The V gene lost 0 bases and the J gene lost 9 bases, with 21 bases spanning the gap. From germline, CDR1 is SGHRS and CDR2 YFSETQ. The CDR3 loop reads CASSLAGSRGERSQYF. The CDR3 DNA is TGCGCCAGCAGCTTGGCCGGGTCCAGGGGTGAGAGGTCCCAGTACTTC.